These 7 T cell receptor beta chains originate from one sample sequenced in a study of blood T cell repertoires in COVID-19. Here immunoSEQ multiplex PCR was the method, and the copy in TCRdb shows in-frame clones only, minus some. The table includes over 30,000 clones, around 90% detected once. Sequenced input: peripheral blood. The source is a human donor in a cohort sampled during active COVID-19.

The chain is built from TRBV10-3 and TRBJ2-7, with TRBD2 identical over 14 bases. CDR1 and CDR2 (germline): ENHRY, SYGVKD. V shed 8 bases and J 4 bases; nucleotides not matched to a gene: 7. CDR3 length: 15 residues. The CDR3 sequence is CAIAGTSGSLYEQYF. As DNA, the CDR3 is TGTGCCATCGCTGGGACTAGCGGGAGTCTATACGAGCAGTACTTC.

This chain joins TRBV6-5 and TRBJ2-5; D may be TRBD2 (7 bases). This CDR3 is built from 12 residues. Per the germline V gene, CDR1 is MNHEY and CDR2 is SVGAGI. V lost 4 bases and J 5 bases, leaving 8 bases between the germline ends. The CDR3 nucleotides are TGTGCCAGCAGTTCGGGGGGCGAGACCCAGTACTTC. Its protein product is CASSSGGETQYF.

This clone was counted once. The chain uses TRBV12-3 or TRBV12-4 and TRBJ2-1; a weak D match, TRBD2 (5 bases). This CDR3 comprises 13 residues. Trimming pared 5 bases from V and 3 bases from J, leaving 8 bases between. CDR3 amino acids: CASSIRDYNEQFF. The CDR3 bases are TGTGCCAGCAGTATCCGGGACTACAATGAGCAGTTCTTC.

V gene TRBV6-2 or TRBV6-3 combines with J gene TRBJ2-7; the match to TRBD2 covers 7 bases. The junction had 8 bases not matched to a gene; V was cut back by 6 bases and J by 9 bases. The CDR3 is made up of 12 amino acids. Germline V CDR1 and CDR2: MNHEY, SVGEGT. The CDR3 sequence: CASSLLGEGQYF. As DNA, the CDR3 is TGTGCCAGCAGCCTCCTCGGGGAGGGGCAGTACTTC.

This chain connects TRBV7-2 to TRBJ1-2, with TRBD1 matching over 8 bases. The V and J ends lost 5 bases and 5 bases, in that order; junction bases with no gene match: 7. Germline CDR1 and CDR2: SGHTA and FQGNSA. The CDR3 length is 14 residues. Written as DNA, the CDR3 is TGTGCCAGCAGCCTCGACAGGGGAATTTATGGCTACACCTTC. Protein product: CASSLDRGIYGYTF.

The V gene is TRBV6-4, the J gene TRBJ2-3; D gene uncertain. V dropped 6 bases and J dropped 0 bases, with 10 bases sitting between them. The V gene's germline CDR1 is MRHNA and CDR2 SNTAGT. This CDR3 has 14 amino acids. The CDR3 is CASSPLSSTDTQYF. CDR3 DNA sequence: TGTGCCAGCAGCCCCCTATCTAGCACAGATACGCAGTATTTT.

This clone came up a few times. This sequence joins TRBV7-9 and TRBJ2-2; TRBD1 agrees at 7 bases. Germline trimming cut 0 bases from V and 0 bases from J; bases unmatched to any gene: 1. The V gene's germline CDR1 is SEHNR and CDR2 FQNEAQ (reference sequence). This CDR3 is 16 amino acids long. CDR3 loop: CASSLATGANTGELFF. The CDR3 DNA reads TGTGCCAGCAGCTTAGCTACAGGGGCGAACACCGGGGAGCTGTTTTTT.